This TCR beta chain was profiled in a study of sequential checkpoint blockade in melanoma. Treatment described: randomized to nivolumab then ipilimumab (arm A) or the reverse (arm B). Generated by immunoSEQ multiplex PCR, the TCRdb table keeps only in-frame clones and is missing some. The sample holds about 5,100 clones; approximately 35% are singletons and the top ten take over 8.5%. This CDR3 comprises 15 residues. The germline V gene has CDR1 LNHDA and CDR2 SQIVND (reference sequence). The V and J ends lost 3 bases and 4 bases, in that order; junction bases with no gene match: 3. This TCR was sampled from a human donor with melanoma. Sequencing used tumor tissue (inferred from file names), obtained from a patient given nivolumab and ipilimumab in sequence. This chain joins TRBV19 and TRBJ2-2; 9 bases agree with TRBD1. CDR3 protein: CASSMGGQGTGELFF. The CDR3 region has the DNA TGTGCCAGTAGTATGGGGGGACAGGGCACCGGGGAGCTGTTTTTT.